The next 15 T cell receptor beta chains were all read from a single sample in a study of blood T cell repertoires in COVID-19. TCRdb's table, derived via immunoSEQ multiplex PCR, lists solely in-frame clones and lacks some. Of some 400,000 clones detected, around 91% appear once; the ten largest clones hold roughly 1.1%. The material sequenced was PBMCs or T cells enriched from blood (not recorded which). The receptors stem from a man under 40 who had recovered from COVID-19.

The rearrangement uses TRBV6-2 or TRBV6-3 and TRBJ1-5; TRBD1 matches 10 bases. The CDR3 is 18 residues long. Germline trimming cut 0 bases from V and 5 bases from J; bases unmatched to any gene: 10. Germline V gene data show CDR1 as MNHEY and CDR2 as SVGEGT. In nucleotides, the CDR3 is TGTGCCAGCAGTTACTCGGAAACTTGGGACAGGGGATATCAGCCCCAGCATTTT. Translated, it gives CASSYSETWDRGYQPQHF.

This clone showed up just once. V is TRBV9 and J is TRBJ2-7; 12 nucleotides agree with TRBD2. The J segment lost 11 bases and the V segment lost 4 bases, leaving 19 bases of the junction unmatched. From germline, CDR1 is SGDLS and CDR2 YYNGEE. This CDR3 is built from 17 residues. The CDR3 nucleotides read TGTGCCAGCAGCCAAGGACTAGCGGGACCGGCAACCTTGATCAAGTACTTC. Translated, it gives CASSQGLAGPATLIKYF.

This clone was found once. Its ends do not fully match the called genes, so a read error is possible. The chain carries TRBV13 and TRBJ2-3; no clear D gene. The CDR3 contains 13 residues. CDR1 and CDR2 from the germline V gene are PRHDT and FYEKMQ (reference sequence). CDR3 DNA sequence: TGTGCCAGCAGCTTTGGTGGCACAAATACGCAGTATTTT. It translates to CASSFGGTNTQYF.

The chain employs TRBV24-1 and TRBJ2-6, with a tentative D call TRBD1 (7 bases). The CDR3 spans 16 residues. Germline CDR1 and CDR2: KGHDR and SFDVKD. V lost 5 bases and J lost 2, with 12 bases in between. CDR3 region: CATSAGGMAGANVLTF. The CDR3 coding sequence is TGTGCCACCAGTGCAGGGGGGATGGCTGGGGCCAACGTCCTGACTTTC.

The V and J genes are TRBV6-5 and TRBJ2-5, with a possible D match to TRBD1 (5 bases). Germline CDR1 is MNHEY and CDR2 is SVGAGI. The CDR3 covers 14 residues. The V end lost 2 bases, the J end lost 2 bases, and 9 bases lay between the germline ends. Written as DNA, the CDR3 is TGTGCCAGCAGTTACGCCGACAGACAAGAGACCCAGTACTTC. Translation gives CASSYADRQETQYF.

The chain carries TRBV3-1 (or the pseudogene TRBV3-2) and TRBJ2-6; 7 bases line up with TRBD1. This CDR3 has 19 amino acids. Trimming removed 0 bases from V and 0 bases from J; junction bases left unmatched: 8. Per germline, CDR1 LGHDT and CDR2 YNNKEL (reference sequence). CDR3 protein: CASSQEAARGTSGANVLTF. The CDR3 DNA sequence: TGTGCCAGCAGCCAAGAAGCGGCCAGGGGGACCTCTGGGGCCAACGTCCTGACTTTC.

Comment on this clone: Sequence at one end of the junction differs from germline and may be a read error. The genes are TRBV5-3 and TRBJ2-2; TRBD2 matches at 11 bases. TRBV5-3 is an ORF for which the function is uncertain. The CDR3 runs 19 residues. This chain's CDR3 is CVRSSPWGSGRVQTGELFF. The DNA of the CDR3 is TGTGTCAGAAGCTCCCCCTGGGGTAGCGGGAGGGTTCAGACCGGGGAGCTGTTTTTT.

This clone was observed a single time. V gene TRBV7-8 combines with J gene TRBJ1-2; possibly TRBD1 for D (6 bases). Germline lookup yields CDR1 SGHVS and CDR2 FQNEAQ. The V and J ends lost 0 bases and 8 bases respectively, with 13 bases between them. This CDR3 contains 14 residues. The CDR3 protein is CASSLAKIDRGYTF. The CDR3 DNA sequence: TGTGCCAGCAGCTTAGCAAAAATTGACAGGGGCTACACCTTC.

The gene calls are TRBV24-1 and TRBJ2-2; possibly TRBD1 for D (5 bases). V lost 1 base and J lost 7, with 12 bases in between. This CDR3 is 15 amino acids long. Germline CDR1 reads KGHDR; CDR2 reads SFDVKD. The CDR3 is CATSDLSREGGELFF. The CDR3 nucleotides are TGTGCCACCAGTGATTTATCCAGGGAAGGCGGGGAGCTGTTTTTT.

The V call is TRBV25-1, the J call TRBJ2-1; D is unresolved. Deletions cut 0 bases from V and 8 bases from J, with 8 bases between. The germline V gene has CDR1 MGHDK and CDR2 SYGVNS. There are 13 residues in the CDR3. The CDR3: CASSEYLGDEQFF. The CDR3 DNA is TGTGCCAGCAGTGAATATCTAGGCGATGAGCAGTTCTTC. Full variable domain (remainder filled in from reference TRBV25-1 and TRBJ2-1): EADIYQTPRYLVIGTGKKITLECSQTMGHDKMYWYQQDPGMELHLIHYSYGVNSTEKGDLSSESTVSRIRTEHFPLTLESARPSHTSQYLCASSEYLGDEQFFGPGTRLTVL.

CDR3: CASSFLGALSNNEQFF. DNA for the CDR3: TGTGCCAGCAGTTTTTTAGGGGCTCTCTCAAACAATGAGCAGTTCTTC. The chain uses TRBV28 and TRBJ2-1; D perhaps matches TRBD1 (5 bases). V gave up 3 bases and J gave up 5 bases, with 17 bases separating them. CDR1 is MDHEN, CDR2 SYDVKM, per germline. The CDR3 extends over 16 amino acids.

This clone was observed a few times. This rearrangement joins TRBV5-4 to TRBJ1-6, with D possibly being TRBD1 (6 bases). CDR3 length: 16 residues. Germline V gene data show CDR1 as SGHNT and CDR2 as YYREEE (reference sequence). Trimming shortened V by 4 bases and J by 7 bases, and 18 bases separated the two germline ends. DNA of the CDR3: TGTGCCAGCAGCCAGCAGAGGGTAGGGACAAATTCACCCCTCCACTTT. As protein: CASSQQRVGTNSPLHF.

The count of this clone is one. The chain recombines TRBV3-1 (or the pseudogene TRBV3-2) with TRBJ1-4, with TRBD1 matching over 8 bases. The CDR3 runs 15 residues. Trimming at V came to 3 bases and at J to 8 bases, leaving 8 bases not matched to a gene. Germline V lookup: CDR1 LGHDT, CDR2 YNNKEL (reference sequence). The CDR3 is CASSQRGQGGEKLFF. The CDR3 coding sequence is TGTGCCAGCAGCCAGAGAGGACAGGGTGGCGAAAAACTGTTTTTT.

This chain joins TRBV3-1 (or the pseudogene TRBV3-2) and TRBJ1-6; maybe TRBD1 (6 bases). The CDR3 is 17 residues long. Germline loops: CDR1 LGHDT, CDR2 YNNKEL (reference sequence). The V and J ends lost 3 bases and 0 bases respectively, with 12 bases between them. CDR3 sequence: CASSHLPDSSYNSPLHF. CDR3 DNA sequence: TGTGCCAGCAGCCACCTCCCGGACAGCTCCTATAATTCACCCCTCCACTTT.

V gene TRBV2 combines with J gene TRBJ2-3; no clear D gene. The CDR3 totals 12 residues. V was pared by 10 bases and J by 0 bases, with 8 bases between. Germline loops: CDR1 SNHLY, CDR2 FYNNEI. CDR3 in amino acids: CATAISTDTQYF. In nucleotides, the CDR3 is TGTGCCACCGCTATAAGCACAGATACGCAGTATTTT. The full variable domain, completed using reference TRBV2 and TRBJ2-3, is EPEVTQTPSHQVTQMGQEVILRCVPISNHLYFYWYRQILGQKVEFLVSFYNNEISEKSEIFDDQFSVERPDGSNFTLKIRSTKLEDSAMYFCATAISTDTQYFGPGTRLTVL.